This T cell receptor beta chain was captured in a study of T cell changes during pregnancy in multiple sclerosis. Germline-derived CDR1 and CDR2 are SGHNT and YYREEE (reference sequence). CDR3 size: 14 residues. V trimming: 5 bases; J trimming: 9 bases; junction bases outside the gene matches: 5. Assay: immunoSEQ multiplex PCR; the TCRdb copy retains only in-frame clones and omits some. Of some 94,000 clones in the sample, more than 85% were seen once. The source of this sequence is a female donor in good health, enrolled as a control in a pregnancy study. This chain uses TRBV5-4 with TRBJ1-6; 10 nucleotides agree with TRBD1. The sequencing used peripheral blood, collected in the first trimester of pregnancy. This chain's CDR3 is CASRTGGASSPLHF. The CDR3, as DNA: TGTGCCAGCAGGACAGGGGGCGCATCTTCACCCCTCCACTTT. Drawing the rest from reference TRBV5-4 and TRBJ1-6, the complete variable domain is ETGVTQSPTHLIKTRGQQVTLRCSSQSGHNTVSWYQQALGQGPQFIFQYYREEENGRGNFPPRFSGLQFPNYSSELNVNALELDDSALYLCASRTGGASSPLHFGNGTRLTVT.